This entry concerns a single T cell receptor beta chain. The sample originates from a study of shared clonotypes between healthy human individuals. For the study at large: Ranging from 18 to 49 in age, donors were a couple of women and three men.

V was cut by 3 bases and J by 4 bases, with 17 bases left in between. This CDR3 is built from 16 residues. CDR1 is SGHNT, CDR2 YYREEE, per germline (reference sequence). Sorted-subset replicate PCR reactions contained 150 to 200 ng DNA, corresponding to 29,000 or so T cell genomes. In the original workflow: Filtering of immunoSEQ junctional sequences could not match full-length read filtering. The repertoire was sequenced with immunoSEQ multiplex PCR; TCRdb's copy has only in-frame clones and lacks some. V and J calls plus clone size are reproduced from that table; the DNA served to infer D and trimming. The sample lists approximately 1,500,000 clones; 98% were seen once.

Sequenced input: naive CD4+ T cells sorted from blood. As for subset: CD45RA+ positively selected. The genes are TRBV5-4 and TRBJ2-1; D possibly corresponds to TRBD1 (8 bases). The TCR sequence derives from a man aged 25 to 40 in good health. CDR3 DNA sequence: TGTGCCAGCAGCTCCTACAGGGGGAGGGGTTACAATGAGCAGTTCTTC. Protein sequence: CASSSYRGRGYNEQFF.